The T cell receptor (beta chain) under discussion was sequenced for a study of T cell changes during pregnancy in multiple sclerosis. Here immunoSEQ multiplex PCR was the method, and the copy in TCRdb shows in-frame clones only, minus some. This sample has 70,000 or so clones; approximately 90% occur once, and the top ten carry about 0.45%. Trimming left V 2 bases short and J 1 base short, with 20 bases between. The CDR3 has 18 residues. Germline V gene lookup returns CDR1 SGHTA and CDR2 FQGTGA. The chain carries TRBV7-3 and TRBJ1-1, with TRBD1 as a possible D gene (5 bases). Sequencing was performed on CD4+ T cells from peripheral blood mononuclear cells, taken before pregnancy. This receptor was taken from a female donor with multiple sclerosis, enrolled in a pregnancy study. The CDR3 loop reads CASSLGGSGSPKNTEAFF. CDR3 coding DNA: TGTGCCAGCAGCTTAGGGGGGAGCGGTTCACCGAAGAACACTGAAGCTTTCTTT.